This TCR beta chain comes out of a study of blood T cell repertoires in COVID-19. Looking at the study overall: Both acute and convalescent COVID-19 samples were obtained from the United States, Italy and Spain.

In the original analysis: Counts of nucleated cells, estimated from reference gene primer amplification, were obtained. The assay was immunoSEQ multiplex PCR, and TCRdb's table has in-frame clones only and misses some. The DNA was the basis for D and trimming; V, J and clone size are from that table. The sample has 260,000 or so clones, approximately 88% seen once. The participants were between 18 and 89 years old and came from under 25 US areas. Cohort allocation depended upon clinical history that participants reported. The CDR3 sequence is 17 residues long. The V segment lost 2 bases and the J segment 6 bases; nucleotides outside the gene matches: 11. Germline CDR1 and CDR2: MNHEY and SVGEGT.

The receptor was isolated from a woman aged 40 to 55 with acute COVID-19. The rearrangement links TRBV6-2 or TRBV6-3 to TRBJ1-5; 9 nucleotides match TRBD1. The sequencing input was PBMCs or T cells enriched from blood (not recorded which). The DNA of the CDR3 is TGTGCCAGCAGTTACGTTCCGGGACAGGGATCAGCTCAGCCCCAGCATTTT. It specifies CASSYVPGQGSAQPQHF.